Listed below are T cell receptor beta chains from one sample, sequenced in a study of cytomegalovirus exposure and HLA in healthy donors. The table came from immunoSEQ multiplex PCR; TCRdb's copy has only in-frame clones and leaves some out. In the table there are about 140,000 clones, about 79% of which are singletons. The specimen sequenced was PBMCs. The receptor source for this set is a woman in her twenties or thirties in good health and CMV-seronegative. CDR3s include the opening cysteine and the closing phenylalanine or tryptophan. D genes are given only for firm matches. Size values are once, few and many counts, or a class for expanded clones, and some rows have none.

>14|.|TRBV6-1|TRBD2|TRBJ2-7
CASSGGTRAYEQYF
TGTGCCAGCAGTGGCGGGACTAGGGCCTACGAGCAGTACTTC
>18|.|TRBV4-3|TRBD1|TRBJ1-6
CASSQAVLGTAQNSPLHF
TGCGCCAGCAGCCAAGCAGTTTTGGGGACAGCACAAAATTCACCCCTCCACTTT
>18|once|TRBV4-1|TRBD1|TRBJ1-2
CASSQDLTRGQGDYGYTF
TGCGCCAGCAGCCAAGATCTTACTAGAGGGCAGGGGGACTATGGCTACACCTTC
>14|.|TRBV4-1|TRBD1|TRBJ2-7
CASSVPGQGYEQYF
TGCGCCAGCAGCGTCCCGGGACAGGGTTACGAGCAGTACTTC
>16|.|TRBV9|TRBD1|TRBJ1-3
CASSVGQATSGNTIYF
TGTGCCAGCAGCGTTGGACAGGCCACCTCTGGAAACACCATATATTTT
>19|.|TRBV5-1|TRBD2|TRBJ2-3
CASSAGLAGGLRFADTQYF
TGCGCCAGCAGCGCTGGACTAGCGGGGGGGCTACGGTTTGCAGATACGCAGTATTTT
>16|.|TRBV19|TRBD1|TRBJ1-4
CASSNQGGITNEKLFF
TGTGCCAGTAGTAATCAGGGGGGCATAACTAATGAAAAACTGTTTTTT
>14|.|TRBV5-1|.|TRBJ1-5
CASSPSTFSQPQHF
TGCGCCAGCAGCCCGAGCACCTTTAGTCAGCCCCAGCATTTT
>16|few|TRBV7-9|TRBD2|TRBJ2-2
CASSELAGDGSGELFF
TGTGCCAGCAGCGAATTAGCGGGGGATGGGTCCGGGGAGCTGTTTTTT
>14|.|TRBV2|TRBD1|TRBJ1-1
CASTLTGMNTEAFF
TGTGCCAGCACCTTGACAGGGATGAACACTGAAGCTTTCTTT
>13|.|TRBV19|.|TRBJ1-2
CASRLGVAYGYTF
TGTGCCAGTAGACTCGGGGTCGCCTATGGCTACACCTTC
>14|.|TRBV28|.|TRBJ1-2
CASGRGGRDYGYTF
TGTGCCAGCGGCCGTGGCGGGCGAGACTATGGCTACACCTTC
>15|.|TRBV7-3|TRBD1|TRBJ1-2
CASSPQTGGQDGYTF
TGTGCCAGCAGCCCCCAGACAGGGGGACAGGATGGCTACACCTTC
>12|.|TRBV9|.|TRBJ2-5
CASSVEEGTQYF
TGTGCCAGCAGCGTAGAGGAGGGGACCCAGTACTTC
>13|.|TRBV7-8|.|TRBJ1-1
CASRAEGNTEAFF
TGTGCCAGCCGAGCCGAGGGGAACACTGAAGCTTTCTTT
>14|.|TRBV11-1|.|TRBJ1-1
CASSFHRVNTEAFF
TGTGCCAGCAGCTTCCACAGGGTGAACACTGAAGCTTTCTTT
>14|.|TRBV5-1|.|TRBJ1-1
CASSLEAGNTEAFF
TGCGCCAGCAGCTTGGAGGCGGGAAACACTGAAGCTTTCTTT
>14|.|TRBV7-9|TRBD1|TRBJ1-2
CASSFLDRVGGYTF
TGTGCCAGCAGCTTCCTCGACAGGGTCGGTGGCTACACCTTC
>12|.|TRBV29-1|.|TRBJ1-1
CSVDRGGTEAFF
TGCAGCGTTGACAGGGGAGGGACTGAAGCTTTCTTT
>15|.|TRBV9|.|TRBJ1-1
CASSVSPSSDTEAFF
TGTGCCAGCAGCGTTTCCCCCTCTTCGGACACTGAAGCTTTCTTT
>17|.|TRBV5-8|.|TRBJ1-2
CASSHYPGLQANYGYTF
TGTGCCAGCAGCCATTACCCGGGACTCCAAGCTAACTATGGCTACACCTTC
>19|.|TRBV9|TRBD1|TRBJ1-3
CASSVGQDSVLFSGNTIYF
TGTGCCAGCAGCGTGGGACAGGACAGCGTTCTATTCTCTGGAAACACCATATATTTT
>16|.|TRBV5-1|.|TRBJ1-1
CASSLAPDRPQSEAFF
TGCGCCAGCAGCTTGGCCCCAGACAGACCCCAATCTGAAGCTTTCTTT
>14|.|TRBV7-9|.|TRBJ1-3
CASSLIQGGNTIYF
TGTGCCAGCAGCTTGATACAGGGAGGAAACACCATATATTTT
>17|.|TRBV15|.|TRBJ2-1
CATSRDPDWSSYNEQFF
TGTGCCACCAGCAGAGATCCCGACTGGAGCTCCTACAATGAGCAGTTCTTC
>16|.|TRBV5-4|TRBD1|TRBJ2-2
CASSASGTANTGELFF
TGTGCCAGCAGCGCGTCGGGGACAGCAAACACCGGGGAGCTGTTTTTT
>14|.|TRBV5-4|TRBD1|TRBJ2-1
CASSLAGQGDEQFF
TGTGCCAGCAGCCTAGCGGGACAGGGGGATGAGCAGTTCTTC
>13|.|TRBV7-2|TRBD1|TRBJ2-1
CASSLDRGNEQFF
TGTGCCAGCAGCTTAGACAGGGGTAATGAGCAGTTCTTC